The 21 T cell receptor beta chains below were found in one sample sequenced in a study of blood T cell repertoires in COVID-19. Libraries were prepared by immunoSEQ multiplex PCR; TCRdb keeps only in-frame clonotypes and omits some of them. The sample contains 200,000 to 300,000 clones, roughly 76% of which appear only once. The sequenced sample consisted of peripheral blood. The receptors derive from a woman older than 75 with COVID-19, enrolled during active disease.

This clone was found once. V and J are TRBV3-1 (or the pseudogene TRBV3-2) and TRBJ1-1; D is ambiguous. Germline CDR1 reads LGHDT; CDR2 reads YNNKEL (reference sequence). CDR3 length: 14 residues. The V and J ends lost 1 base and 0 bases respectively, with 6 bases between them. CDR3 protein: CASSQGRLNTEAFF. CDR3 DNA: TGTGCCAGCAGCCAAGGCCGGTTGAACACTGAAGCTTTCTTT.

The CDR3 here is CASSTSDSGTRGYTF. The CDR3 DNA reads as TGTGCCAGCAGTACCAGTGACAGTGGTACGAGGGGCTACACCTTC. V is TRBV6-2 or TRBV6-3 and J is TRBJ1-2; D possibly corresponds to TRBD1 (5 bases). The V end lost 5 bases, the J end lost 8 bases, and 21 bases lay between the germline ends. The CDR3 covers 15 residues. Germline values: CDR1 MNHEY, CDR2 SVGEGT.

V and J are TRBV2 and TRBJ1-1; no definite D call. The V end was cut by 7 bases, the J end by 7 bases, with 10 bases between. Germline V gene data show CDR1 as SNHLY and CDR2 as FYNNEI. This CDR3 region has 11 residues. The DNA for the CDR3 is TGTGCCAGCAACGGGTATATTGAAGCTTTCTTT. It translates to CASNGYIEAFF.

V and J are TRBV6-4 and TRBJ2-7; TRBD2 matches 13 bases. V trimming: 6 bases; J trimming: 5 bases; junction bases outside the gene matches: 4. This CDR3 region has 14 residues. The germline V gene encodes CDR1 MRHNA and CDR2 SNTAGT. CDR3 DNA sequence: TGTGCCAGCAGCGGACTAGCGGGAGCCCACGAGCAGTACTTC. Encoded protein: CASSGLAGAHEQYF.

CDR3 sequence reads: CASSNQGDQPQHF. CDR3 bases: TGTGCCAGTAGTAACCAAGGGGATCAGCCCCAGCATTTT. The chain uses TRBV19 and TRBJ1-5; maybe TRBD1 (5 bases). CDR3 size: 13 residues. The germline gives CDR1 LNHDA, CDR2 SQIVND (reference sequence). The germline V and J ends were trimmed by 4 bases and 5 bases, with 9 bases remaining between them.

Notes on this clone: Its ends do not fully match the called genes, so a read error is possible. The J gene is TRBJ2-7, the V gene TRBV12-3 or TRBV12-4; no firm D call. The CDR3 spans 12 residues. CDR3 coding DNA: TGTGCCAGCAGTTTACACGCCTACGAGCAATACTTC. Its protein is CASSLHAYEQYF.

The chain has TRBV18 and TRBJ2-5; tentatively, D is TRBD2 (5 bases). The germline V gene has CDR1 KGHSH and CDR2 LQKENI. V was shortened by 3 bases and J by 5 bases, with 13 bases between the two germline ends. The CDR3 extends over 14 amino acids. As DNA, the CDR3 is TGTGCCAGCTCACCCGGACTGGACCTCGAGACCCAGTACTTC. This codes for CASSPGLDLETQYF.

The genes are TRBV20-1 and TRBJ1-2; D not certain. This CDR3 is built from 10 residues. Trimming took 7 bases from V and 5 from J, leaving 8 bases between them. Germline assignment: CDR1 DFQATT and CDR2 SNEGSKA (reference sequence). As DNA, the CDR3 is TGCAGTGGTGGGCAGTATGGCTACACCTTC. Translated, it gives CSGGQYGYTF.

This chain links TRBV6-4 with TRBJ1-2, with TRBD1 matching 9 bases. The trim removed 4 bases at V and 9 bases at J, leaving 9 bases unmatched. Germline CDR1 MRHNA, CDR2 SNTAGT. This CDR3 has 14 amino acids. The CDR3: CASSATGTGLSYTF. The CDR3 region has the DNA TGTGCCAGCAGTGCCACCGGGACAGGGCTCAGCTACACCTTC.

The CDR3 here is CASSLGQGNNYGYTF. The CDR3 bases are TGTGCCAGCAGCCTAGGACAGGGGAATAACTATGGCTACACCTTC. This chain connects TRBV2 to TRBJ1-2; 9 positions agree with TRBD1. Per the germline V gene, CDR1 is SNHLY and CDR2 is FYNNEI. This CDR3 has 15 amino acids. V trimming: 6 bases; J trimming: 1 base; junction bases outside the gene matches: 6. Combining the CDR3 with reference TRBV2 and TRBJ1-2 gives the whole variable domain EPEVTQTPSHQVTQMGQEVILRCVPISNHLYFYWYRQILGQKVEFLVSFYNNEISEKSEIFDDQFSVERPDGSNFTLKIRSTKLEDSAMYFCASSLGQGNNYGYTFGSGTRLTVV.

The CDR3 sequence: CASSERQGKGNEAFF. CDR3 sequence (DNA): TGTGCCAGCAGTGAACGACAGGGGAAGGGGAATGAAGCTTTCTTT. The chain is built from TRBV25-1 and TRBJ1-1, with 8 bases matching TRBD1. Germline CDR1 and CDR2: MGHDK and SYGVNS. The CDR3 is made up of 15 amino acids. Losses at the gene ends were 2 bases for V and 7 bases for J; bases not matched to a gene: 9.

The rearrangement uses TRBV7-8 and TRBJ1-6, with 9 bases lining up with TRBD1. With 4 bases clipped from V and 10 bases from J, the junction kept 5 bases outside the gene matches. From germline, CDR1 is SGHVS and CDR2 FQNEAQ. The CDR3 is 14 amino acids. The CDR3: CASSSGTGRSPLHF. Here the CDR3 DNA reads TGTGCCAGCAGCTCCGGGACAGGGCGGTCACCCCTCCACTTT.

The chain has TRBV14 and TRBJ2-1; D not resolved. The CDR3 runs 17 residues. Germline CDR1 is SGHDN and CDR2 is FVKESK. V lost 0 bases to trimming and J lost 0 bases, with 12 bases between them. CDR3 sequence: CASSQDPVPSSYNEQFF. The CDR3 DNA follows: TGTGCCAGCAGCCAAGATCCGGTCCCGAGCTCCTACAATGAGCAGTTCTTC.

The V call is TRBV20-1, the J call TRBJ1-2; no clear D. Germline CDR1 and CDR2: DFQATT and SNEGSKA (reference sequence). This CDR3 has 11 amino acids. Deletions cut 6 bases from V and 3 bases from J, with 8 bases between. The CDR3 region has the DNA TGCAGTGCCTTGAGTGACTATGGCTACACCTTC. The encoded protein is CSALSDYGYTF.

The sample holds a few counts of this clone. The V gene is TRBV5-1, the J gene TRBJ2-7, with 7 nucleotides matching TRBD1. CDR3 size: 14 residues. Germline trimming cut 5 bases from V and 5 bases from J; bases unmatched to any gene: 10. The germline V gene encodes CDR1 SGHRS and CDR2 YFSETQ. CDR3 amino acids: CASRRGGQFDEQYF. The CDR3 DNA reads as TGCGCCAGCAGGCGTGGGGGACAGTTCGACGAGCAGTACTTC.

The J gene is TRBJ2-5, the V gene TRBV2, with D possibly matching TRBD1 (5 bases). Trimming stripped 4 bases from V and 4 bases from J, with 16 bases between. CDR1 SNHLY and CDR2 FYNNEI come from the germline V gene. The CDR3 runs 15 residues. This chain's CDR3 is CASSVGWAGIETQYF. CDR3 coding DNA: TGTGCCAGCAGTGTAGGTTGGGCAGGGATAGAGACCCAGTACTTC.

The chain joins TRBV28 to TRBJ2-7; 8 bases align to TRBD1. The CDR3 is 15 amino acids. Trimming cost V 6 bases and J 1 base; bases outside gene matches: 8. The V gene's germline CDR1 is MDHEN and CDR2 SYDVKM. The CDR3 protein is CASSRGGTGSYEQYF. CDR3 bases: TGTGCCAGCAGCCGAGGAGGGACAGGATCCTACGAGCAGTACTTC.

This clone was counted once. This chain joins TRBV29-1 and TRBJ1-1; D is undetermined. Germline lookup yields CDR1 SQVTM and CDR2 ANQGSEA. Trimming removed 7 bases at V and 0 bases at J, with 9 bases between. The length of the CDR3 is 12 residues. CDR3 loop: CSAFRVNTEAFF. The CDR3 DNA sequence: TGCAGCGCCTTTCGGGTGAACACTGAAGCTTTCTTT.

CDR3 sequence reads: CASSRLTGSTDTQYF. The CDR3 DNA sequence: TGCGCCAGCAGCCGCCTAACAGGGTCGACAGATACGCAGTATTTT. This chain uses TRBV5-1 with TRBJ2-3; possible D gene TRBD1, 6 bases. Trimming took 4 bases from V and 3 from J, leaving 15 bases between them. The CDR3 runs to 15 residues. Per germline, CDR1 SGHRS and CDR2 YFSETQ.

This clone has a single count. The gene calls are TRBV28 and TRBJ1-5, with D unresolved. The CDR3 runs 14 residues. V lost 6 bases, J lost 4 bases, and 13 bases lay in between. The germline V gene encodes CDR1 MDHEN and CDR2 SYDVKM. Here the CDR3 reads CASSNVPSNQPQHF. The CDR3 nucleotides read TGTGCCAGCAGCAACGTCCCGAGTAATCAGCCCCAGCATTTT.

This chain links TRBV5-1 with TRBJ2-3, with 15 bases that match TRBD2. The CDR3 runs 18 residues. In germline, CDR1 is SGHRS, CDR2 YFSETQ. V was clipped by 4 bases and J by 2 bases; unmatched bases: 8. The CDR3: CASSGGLAGGLNTDTQYF. The CDR3 region has the DNA TGCGCCAGCAGCGGAGGACTAGCGGGGGGGCTTAACACAGATACGCAGTATTTT.